This T cell receptor (beta chain) comes out of a study of CD8 T cells in Susac syndrome. V trimming: 6 bases; J trimming: 8 bases; junction bases outside the gene matches: 8. Germline assignment: CDR1 SNHLY and CDR2 FYNNEI. There are 15 residues in the CDR3. From blood CD8+ and CD4+ T cells, TCR beta sequences were generated. Included as multiple sclerosis controls were treatment-naive patients who had stable or active relapsing-remitting disease. In contrast to the negatively isolated CD8+ and CD4+ T cells, TEMRA cells were FACS-enriched. With random hexamers, reverse transcription was performed on about 0.5 to 1 ug of RNA. TCR beta CDR3 was amplified by immunoSEQ multiplex PCR. This amplification extended across 54 Vbeta and 13 Jbeta segments. In TCRdb, the immunoSEQ multiplex PCR reads were re-called with MiXCR into one record per CDR3 protein. Among about 200,000 distinct CDR3 sequences listed, 90% to 97% were seen once.

The TCR comes from a human donor with multiple sclerosis. The sample consisted of CD4+ T cells from PBMCs. This rearrangement joins TRBV2 to TRBJ2-1; 12 nucleotides match TRBD2. CDR3 DNA sequence: TGTGCCAGCAGCAATCTAGCGGGGGGGCTTTATGAGCAGTTCTTC. Its protein is CASSNLAGGLYEQFF.